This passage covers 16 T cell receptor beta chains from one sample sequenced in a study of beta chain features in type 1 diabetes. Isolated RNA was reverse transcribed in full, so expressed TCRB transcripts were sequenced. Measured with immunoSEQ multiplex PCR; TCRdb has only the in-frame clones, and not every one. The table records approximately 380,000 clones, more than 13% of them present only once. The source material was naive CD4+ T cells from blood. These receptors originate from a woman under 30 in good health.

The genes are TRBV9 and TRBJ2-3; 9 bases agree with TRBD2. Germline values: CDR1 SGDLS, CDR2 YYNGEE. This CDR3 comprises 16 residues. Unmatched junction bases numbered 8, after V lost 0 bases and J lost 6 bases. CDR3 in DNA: TGTGCCAGCAGCGTAGGAGTAGCGGGAGTGTGGGATACGCAGTATTTT. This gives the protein CASSVGVAGVWDTQYF.

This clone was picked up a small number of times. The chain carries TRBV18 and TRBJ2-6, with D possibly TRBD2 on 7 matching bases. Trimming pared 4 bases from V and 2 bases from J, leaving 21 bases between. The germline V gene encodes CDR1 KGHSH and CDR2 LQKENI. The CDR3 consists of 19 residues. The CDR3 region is CASSLSSGTKRTGANVLTF. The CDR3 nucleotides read TGTGCCAGCTCACTCTCAAGCGGGACAAAACGCACTGGGGCCAACGTCCTGACTTTC.

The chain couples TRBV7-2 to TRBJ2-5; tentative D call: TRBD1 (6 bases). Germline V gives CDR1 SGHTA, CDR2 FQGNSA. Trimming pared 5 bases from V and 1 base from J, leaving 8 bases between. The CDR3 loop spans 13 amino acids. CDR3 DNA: TGTGCCAGCAGCGGGGACACCCAAGAGACCCAGTACTTC. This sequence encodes CASSGDTQETQYF. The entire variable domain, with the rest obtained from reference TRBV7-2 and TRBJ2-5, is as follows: GAGVSQSPSNKVTEKGKDVELRCDPISGHTALYWYRQSLGQGLEFLIYFQGNSAPDKSGLPSDRFSAERTGGSVSTLTIQRTQQEDSAVYLCASSGDTQETQYFGPGTRLLVL.

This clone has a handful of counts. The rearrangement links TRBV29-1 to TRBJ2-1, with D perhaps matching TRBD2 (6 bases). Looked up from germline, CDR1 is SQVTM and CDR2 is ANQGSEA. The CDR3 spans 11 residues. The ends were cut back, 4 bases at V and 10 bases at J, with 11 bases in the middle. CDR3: CSVGGTPEQFF. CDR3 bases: TGCAGCGTTGGCGGGACTCCAGAGCAGTTCTTC.

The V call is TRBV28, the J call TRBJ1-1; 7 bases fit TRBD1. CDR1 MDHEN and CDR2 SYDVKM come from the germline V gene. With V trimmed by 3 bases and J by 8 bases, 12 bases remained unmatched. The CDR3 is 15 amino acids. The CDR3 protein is CASSLTGTAILEAFF. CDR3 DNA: TGTGCCAGCAGTTTGACAGGGACCGCGATTTTAGAAGCTTTCTTT.

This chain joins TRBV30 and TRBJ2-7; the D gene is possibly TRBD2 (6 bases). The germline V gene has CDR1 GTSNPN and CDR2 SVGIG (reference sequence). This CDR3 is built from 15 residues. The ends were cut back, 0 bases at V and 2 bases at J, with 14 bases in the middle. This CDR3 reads CAWSVRLASTYEQYF. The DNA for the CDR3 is TGTGCCTGGAGTGTAAGGCTAGCGTCTACCTACGAGCAGTACTTC.

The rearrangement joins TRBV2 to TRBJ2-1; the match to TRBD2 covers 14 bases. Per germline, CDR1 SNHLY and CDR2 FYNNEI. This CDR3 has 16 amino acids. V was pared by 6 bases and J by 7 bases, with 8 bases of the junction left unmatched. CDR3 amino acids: CASRGGLAGVSNEQFF. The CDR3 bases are TGTGCCAGCAGGGGGGGACTAGCGGGAGTTAGTAATGAGCAGTTCTTC.

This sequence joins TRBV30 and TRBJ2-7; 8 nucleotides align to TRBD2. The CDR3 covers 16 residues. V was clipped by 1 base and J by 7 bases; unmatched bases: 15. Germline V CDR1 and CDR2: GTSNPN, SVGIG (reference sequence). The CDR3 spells CAWSALTGLAGGEQYF. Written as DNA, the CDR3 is TGTGCCTGGAGTGCTCTTACGGGGCTAGCGGGTGGGGAGCAGTACTTC.

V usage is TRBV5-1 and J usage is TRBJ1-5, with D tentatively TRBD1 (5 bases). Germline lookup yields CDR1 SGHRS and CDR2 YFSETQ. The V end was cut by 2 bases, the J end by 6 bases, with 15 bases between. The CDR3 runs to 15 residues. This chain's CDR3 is CASSFGPGGGQPQHF. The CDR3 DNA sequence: TGCGCCAGCAGCTTTGGACCCGGGGGGGGTCAGCCCCAGCATTTT.

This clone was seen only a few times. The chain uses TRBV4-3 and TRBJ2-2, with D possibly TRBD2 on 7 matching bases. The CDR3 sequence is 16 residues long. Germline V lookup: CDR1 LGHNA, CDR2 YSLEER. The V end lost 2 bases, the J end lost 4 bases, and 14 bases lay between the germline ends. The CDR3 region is CASSQKGGGSTGELFF. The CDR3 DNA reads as TGCGCCAGCAGCCAAAAAGGGGGAGGGAGCACCGGGGAGCTGTTTTTT.

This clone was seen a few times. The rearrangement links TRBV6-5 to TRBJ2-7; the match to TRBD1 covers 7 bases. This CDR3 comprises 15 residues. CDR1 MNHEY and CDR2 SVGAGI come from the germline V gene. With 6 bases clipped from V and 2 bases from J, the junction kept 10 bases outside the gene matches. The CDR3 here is CASRRQGDLTYEQYF. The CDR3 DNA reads TGTGCCAGCAGACGACAGGGAGACCTCACCTACGAGCAGTACTTC.

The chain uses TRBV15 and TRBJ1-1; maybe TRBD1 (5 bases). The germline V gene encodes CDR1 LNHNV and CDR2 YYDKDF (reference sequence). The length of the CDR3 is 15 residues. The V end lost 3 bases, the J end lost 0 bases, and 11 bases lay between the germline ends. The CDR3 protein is CATSRAVTVNTEAFF. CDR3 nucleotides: TGTGCCACCAGCAGGGCCGTGACAGTGAACACTGAAGCTTTCTTT.

DNA of the CDR3: TGTGCCAGCAGCGGAACTAGCGGGAGGTTAGGTGATGAGCAGTTCTTC. The encoded protein is CASSGTSGRLGDEQFF. This chain links TRBV5-4 with TRBJ2-1, with 12 bases lining up with TRBD2. The ends lost 4 bases at V and 8 bases at J; junction bases unmatched: 10. The germline V gene encodes CDR1 SGHNT and CDR2 YYREEE (reference sequence). The CDR3 runs to 16 residues. The variable domain in full, completed from reference TRBV5-4 and TRBJ2-1, reads ETGVTQSPTHLIKTRGQQVTLRCSSQSGHNTVSWYQQALGQGPQFIFQYYREEENGRGNFPPRFSGLQFPNYSSELNVNALELDDSALYLCASSGTSGRLGDEQFFGPGTRLTVL.

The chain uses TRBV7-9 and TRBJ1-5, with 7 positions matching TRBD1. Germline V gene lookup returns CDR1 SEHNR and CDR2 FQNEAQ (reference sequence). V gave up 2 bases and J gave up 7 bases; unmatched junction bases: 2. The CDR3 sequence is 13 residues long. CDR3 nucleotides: TGTGCCAGCAGCTTACAGGGGGAACAGCCCCAGCATTTT. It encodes CASSLQGEQPQHF.

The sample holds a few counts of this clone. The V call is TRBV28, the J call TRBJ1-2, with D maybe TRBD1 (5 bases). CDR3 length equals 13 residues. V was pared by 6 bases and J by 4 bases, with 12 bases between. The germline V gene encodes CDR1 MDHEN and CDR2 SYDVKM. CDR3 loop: CASRGYQGYGYTF. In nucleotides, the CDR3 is TGTGCCAGCAGGGGATACCAGGGCTATGGCTACACCTTC.

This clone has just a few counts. CDR3 loop: CASSLGGRRETQYF. Written as DNA, the CDR3 is TGTGCCAGCAGCTTAGGGGGGAGGCGAGAGACCCAGTACTTC. The chain couples TRBV11-2 to TRBJ2-5; tentative D call: TRBD2 (6 bases). The CDR3 spans 14 residues. V dropped 1 base and J dropped 4 bases, with 10 bases sitting between them. In germline, CDR1 is SGHAT, CDR2 FQNNGV.